This TCR beta chain was identified during a study of early stage breast cancer tumors. Study information: Among around 12 ER+/PR+/HER2- tumors, eight were ductal, four lobular. Each sample averaged around 9.4-fold read coverage. Study-level results: Compared with adjacent normal breast, tumors showed roughly 2.5-fold denser, more clonal T cells. Chain pairing and CD4, CD8 or FOXP3 expression were not captured.

Details on this clone: Its antigen remains unidentified.

The method was immunoSEQ multiplex PCR; TCRdb's version includes in-frame clones alone and lacks a portion of them. Of around 60,000 clones listed, about three quarters are singletons. The receptor was derived from a person aged 25-39 years with breast cancer. Sequencing was performed on blood.

CDR3 DNA sequence: TGCGCCAGCAATGGCAGGGGGGTTTATAATTCACCCCTCCACTTT. As protein: CASNGRGVYNSPLHF. The genes are TRBV23-1 and TRBJ1-6; 7 positions match TRBD1. TRBV23-1 counts as an open reading frame of uncertain function. The CDR3 consists of 15 residues. Unmatched junction bases numbered 7, after V lost 7 bases and J lost 4 bases.